Many counts were recorded for the clone carrying this T cell receptor beta chain. Deletions cut 0 bases from V and 4 bases from J, with 18 bases between. Germline V lookup: CDR1 SGHRS, CDR2 YFSETQ. The CDR3 has 17 amino acids. Unique molecular identifiers were used to barcode this TCRbeta library. In TCRdb, the PCR reads were re-called with MiXCR into one record per CDR3 protein. The data show approximately 630,000 distinct CDR3 sequences, around 13% seen once. This sample is part of a study of T-cell reconstitution after alpha-beta-depleted transplantation in children. The specimen comprised PBMCs, sampled before TCRalphabeta/CD19-depleted stem cell transplant. This rearrangement joins TRBV5-1 to TRBJ2-3; a weak D match, TRBD2 (6 bases). This receptor was identified in a girl between 2 and 10 years old with congenital amegakaryocytic thrombocytopenia, due to receive a stem cell transplant. CDR3 sequence reads: CASSLAFSGPVADTQYF. In nucleotides, the CDR3 is TGCGCCAGCAGCTTGGCTTTTAGCGGCCCAGTGGCAGATACGCAGTATTTT.